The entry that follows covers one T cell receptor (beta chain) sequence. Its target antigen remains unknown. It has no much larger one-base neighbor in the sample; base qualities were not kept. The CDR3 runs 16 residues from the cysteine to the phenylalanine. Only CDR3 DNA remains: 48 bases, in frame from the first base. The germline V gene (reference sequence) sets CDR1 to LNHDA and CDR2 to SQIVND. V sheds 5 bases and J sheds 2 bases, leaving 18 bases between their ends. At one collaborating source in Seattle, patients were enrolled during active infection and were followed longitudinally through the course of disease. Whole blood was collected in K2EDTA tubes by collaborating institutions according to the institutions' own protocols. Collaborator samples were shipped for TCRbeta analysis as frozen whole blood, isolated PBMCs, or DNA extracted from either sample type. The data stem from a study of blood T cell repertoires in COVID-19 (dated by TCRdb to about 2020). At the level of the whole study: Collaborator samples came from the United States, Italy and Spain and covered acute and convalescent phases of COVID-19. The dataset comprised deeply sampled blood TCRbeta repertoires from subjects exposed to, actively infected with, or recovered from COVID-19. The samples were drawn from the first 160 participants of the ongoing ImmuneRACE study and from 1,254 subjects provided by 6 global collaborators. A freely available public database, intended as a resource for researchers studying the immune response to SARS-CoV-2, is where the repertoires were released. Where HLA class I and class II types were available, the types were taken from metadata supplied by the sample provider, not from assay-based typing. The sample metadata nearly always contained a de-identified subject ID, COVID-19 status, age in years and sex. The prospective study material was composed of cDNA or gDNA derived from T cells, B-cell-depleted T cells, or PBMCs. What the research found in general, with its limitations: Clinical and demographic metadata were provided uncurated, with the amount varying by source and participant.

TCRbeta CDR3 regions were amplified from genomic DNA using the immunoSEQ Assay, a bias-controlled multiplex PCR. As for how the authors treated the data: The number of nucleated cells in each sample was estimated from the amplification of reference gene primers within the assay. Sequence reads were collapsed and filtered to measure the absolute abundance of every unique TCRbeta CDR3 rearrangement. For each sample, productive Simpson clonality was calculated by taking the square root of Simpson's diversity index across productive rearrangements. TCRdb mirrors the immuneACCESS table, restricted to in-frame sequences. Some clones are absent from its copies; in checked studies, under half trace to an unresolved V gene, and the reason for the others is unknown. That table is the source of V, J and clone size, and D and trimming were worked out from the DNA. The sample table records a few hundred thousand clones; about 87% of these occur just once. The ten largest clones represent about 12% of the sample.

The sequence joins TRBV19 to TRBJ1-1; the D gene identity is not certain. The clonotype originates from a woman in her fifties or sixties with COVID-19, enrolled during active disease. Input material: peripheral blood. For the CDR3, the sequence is CASSPPGRRINTEAFF. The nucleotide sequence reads TGTGCCAGTAGTCCTCCCGGCAGGCGCATAAACACTGAAGCTTTCTTT. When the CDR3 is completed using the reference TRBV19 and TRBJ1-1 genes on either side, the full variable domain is DGGITQSPKYLFRKEGQNVTLSCEQNLNHDAMYWYRQDPGQGLRLIYYSQIVNDFQKGDIAEGYSVSREKKESFPLTVTSAQKNPTAFYLCASSPPGRRINTEAFFGQGTRLTVV.